The text below deals with one T cell receptor (beta chain). Resections from corrective heart surgery provided thymus tissue. The assay was immunoSEQ multiplex PCR, and TCRdb's table has in-frame clones only and misses some. The data contain under 150,000 clones, about 95% of them singletons. This specimen belongs to a study of human thymus T cells. The V gene's germline CDR1 is MDHEN and CDR2 SYDVKM. The J segment lost 4 bases and the V segment lost 5 bases, leaving 13 bases of the junction unmatched. This CDR3 region has 16 residues. Input material: thymus tissue. The sequence came from a boy younger than two with a congenital heart defect but otherwise immunologically healthy. The chain combines TRBV28 with TRBJ2-7, with 8 bases that match TRBD1. The CDR3 DNA sequence: TGTGCCAGCAGTCTAATCCTTTGGACAGGGCCGTACGAGCAGTACTTC. Protein sequence: CASSLILWTGPYEQYF.